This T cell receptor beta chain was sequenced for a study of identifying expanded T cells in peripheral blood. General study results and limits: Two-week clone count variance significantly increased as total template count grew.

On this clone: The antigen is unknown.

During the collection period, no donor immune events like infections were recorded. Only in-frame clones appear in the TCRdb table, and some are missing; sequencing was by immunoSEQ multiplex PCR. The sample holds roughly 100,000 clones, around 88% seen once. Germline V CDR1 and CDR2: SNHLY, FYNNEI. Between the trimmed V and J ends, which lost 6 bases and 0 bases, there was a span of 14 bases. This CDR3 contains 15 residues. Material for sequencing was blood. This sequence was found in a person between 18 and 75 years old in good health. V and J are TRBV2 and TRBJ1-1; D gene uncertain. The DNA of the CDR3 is TGTGCCAGCAGCCCCGGACGGACGATGAACACTGAAGCTTTCTTT. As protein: CASSPGRTMNTEAFF.